This TCR beta chain was identified in a study of early T cells in non-severe SARS-CoV-2 infection. Background on the study: Sequenced bulk RNA came from whole blood that was unsorted, and chains were unpaired. Notes on the study in general: Lookups in VDJdb leaned toward anti-spike CD8 responses and missed private and CD4 specificities.

Germline-derived CDR1 and CDR2 are DFQATT and SNEGSKA (reference sequence). This CDR3 has 16 residues. Molecules of cDNA were individually given unique molecular identifiers that were attached to them. TCRdb fed the 5' RACE reads into MiXCR, producing one record per CDR3 protein. The sample lists 100,000 to 120,000 distinct CDR3 sequences; 9% to 14% were seen once. This clonotype was found many times. No antigen is known for it. The sequence derives from an adult who was a healthcare worker with PCR-confirmed SARS-CoV-2 infection or an uninfected control (not recorded which). Specimen: whole blood. The V gene is TRBV20-1, the J gene TRBJ1-1; TRBD1 agrees at 12 bases. CDR3 nucleotide sequence: TGCAGATCCCCCGGGACAGGGGGCAACAGAAACACTGAAGCTTTCTTT. Amino acid sequence: CRSPGTGGNRNTEAFF.